This T cell receptor beta chain stems from a study of CD8+CD57+ T cells in acquired aplastic anemia. The CDR3 totals 13 residues. Germline V CDR1 and CDR2: SGHVS, FNYEAQ. Points from the study as a whole: Patients were compared with controls for CD8+ Simpson's diversity, and no significant difference emerged.

TCR beta VDJ and CDR3 were profiled, and genomic DNA was the template. TCRdb passed the reads through MiXCR, listing each CDR3 protein once. Of fewer than 200,000 distinct CDR3 sequences listed, 47% were seen once; the top ten hold roughly 1.2%. Ten or more counts support this clonotype. Its antigen is unidentified. The junction does not match germline at one end; this may be a read error. An expansion of CD8+CD57+ cells by flow cytometry had been shown in patients chosen for sequencing. Material for sequencing was sorted CD4+, CD8+, or CD8+CD57+ T cells (not recorded which) from PBMCs. The genes are TRBV7-6 and TRBJ2-7, with D possibly matching TRBD1 (6 bases). The TCR sequence derives from a human donor with aplastic anemia. CDR3 region: CASSLAGAYEQYF. The CDR3 coding sequence is TGTGCCAGCAGCCTAGCAGGGGCCTACGAGCAGTACTTC.